This T cell receptor beta chain was obtained from a study of shared clonotypes between healthy human individuals. Study-wide results and caveats: Lower generation probabilities were found for non-shared clonotypes than for those shared by all four donors.

Within Nashville, Tennessee resided all donors, each a Caucasian adult. Concerning this clone itself: The antigen is not known.

The ends lost 4 bases at V and 1 base at J; junction bases unmatched: 3. Germline CDR1 and CDR2: SQVTM and ANQGSEA. CDR3 size: 14 residues. As originally analysed: ImmunoSEQ sequences covered only the junction and lacked quality scores; filtering therefore differed. The repertoire was sequenced with immunoSEQ multiplex PCR; TCRdb's copy has only in-frame clones and lacks some. Clone size and the V and J calls come from that table; the DNA yielded D and trimming. The sample lists some 630,000 clones, 72% occurring once. The specimen sequenced was memory CD4+ T cells sorted from blood. The subset is: CD45RA-negative fraction. The clonotype comes from a woman aged 25 to 39 in good health. The chain couples TRBV29-1 to TRBJ2-7, with 11 bases aligning to TRBD2. CDR3 bases: TGCAGCGTTGTTGGACTAGCGGGTTCCTACGAGCAGTACTTC. The encoded protein is CSVVGLAGSYEQYF.